The source of this T cell receptor (beta chain) is a study of T cell responses to AZD1222 COVID-19 vaccine. Study-level results: Vaccine-associated CD4 TCRs spanned spike, dominant at 160-218 and 743-854. Nearly half of unique spike-specific TCRs reportedly avoided B.1.351 and B.1.1.7 mutated regions.

In regard to this clone: Its antigen is currently unknown.

This CDR3 has 14 residues. V was pared by 8 bases and J by 8 bases, with 9 bases of the junction left unmatched. The V gene's germline CDR1 is MGHDK and CDR2 SYGVNS. This table comes from immunoSEQ multiplex PCR, and its TCRdb copy is limited to in-frame clones, with some not included. The data hold fewer than 150,000 clones, with more than 85% observed a single time. The chain carries TRBV25-1 and TRBJ1-6, with 7 positions matching TRBD1. The sample in question was peripheral blood, obtained 28 days after the second AZD1222 dose. The sequence was obtained from an adult who received the AZD1222 COVID-19 vaccine. The CDR3 sequence is CASGGRDSYSPLHF. The CDR3 bases are TGTGCCAGCGGGGGCCGGGACAGTTATTCACCCCTCCACTTT.